Reported below is one T cell receptor (beta chain). The antigen is undetermined. Using constant-segment primers, 5'RACE produced TCR alpha and TCR beta cDNA libraries carrying sample barcodes and UMIs. TCRdb analysed the 5' RACE reads with MiXCR anew, one entry per CDR3 protein. The data hold 300,000 to 400,000 distinct CDR3 sequences, with over 10% observed a single time. This entry belongs to a study of T-cell memory formation after mild COVID-19. At the level of the study: Largely, the TCR clusters proved donor specific.

Study-wide points: Clones shrinking from day 15 to 85 showed even CD4/CD8 mixes; later expanders tilted CD4+. CM and EM subsets held most contracting CD4+ clones; EMRA held CD8+ ones.

This clonotype originated in a man aged 18 to 29 who had mild COVID-19 (a few samples of this study predate the infection). Cell type and time point are not known. Sequenced: PBMCs or a T cell subset sorted from them (not recorded which).

The CDR3 DNA is TGTGCCAGCACTGGGTTTGTGGGGAAGGGAGGTTCACCCCTCCACTTT. Translating gives CASTGFVGKGGSPLHF. The rearrangement joins TRBV12-3 or TRBV12-4 to TRBJ1-6, with D unresolved. The CDR3 is made up of 16 amino acids. Trimming cost V 7 bases and J 9 bases, with 22 bases left between them.